These 17 T cell receptor beta chains came from one sample sequenced in a study of shared clonotypes between healthy human individuals. The table came from immunoSEQ multiplex PCR; TCRdb's copy has only in-frame clones and leaves some out. The table shows more than 450,000 clones, with 60% to 85% occurring only once. The sequencing sample was made of PBMCs. These receptors came from a woman in her thirties or forties in good health. Some clones in this sample may be carry-over from other donors' samples.

The CDR3 DNA is TGTGCCAGCCTACCGGGGGAATGGCACTATGGCTACACCTTC. Amino acid sequence: CASLPGEWHYGYTF. The rearrangement joins TRBV6-1 to TRBJ1-2, with D possibly TRBD1 on 5 matching bases. Germline CDR1 MNHNS, CDR2 SASEGT. V shed 8 bases and J shed 3 bases, with 16 bases lying between them. CDR3 length equals 14 residues.

This clone was seen only a few times. The chain couples TRBV12-5 to TRBJ1-1, with 7 bases fitting TRBD1. The CDR3 totals 14 residues. V lost 7 bases, J lost 4 bases, and 9 bases stayed unmatched. Germline CDR1 and CDR2: LGHNT and FRNRAP. This CDR3 is CASAPDRDSTEAFF. CDR3 DNA sequence: TGTGCTAGTGCCCCCGACAGGGACTCCACTGAAGCTTTCTTT.

This clone was observed a single time. The V gene is TRBV27, the J gene TRBJ2-1; 9 bases are a match to TRBD1. There are 16 residues in the CDR3. Germline V lookup: CDR1 MNHEY, CDR2 SMNVEV (reference sequence). Trimming took 3 bases from V and 4 from J; bases not matched to a gene: 7. CDR3 bases: TGTGCCAGCAGTTTGGCCGGGACAGGGTATTACAATGAGCAGTTCTTC. Its translation is CASSLAGTGYYNEQFF.

This clone appeared a few times. V is TRBV2 and J is TRBJ2-3, with 11 nucleotides matching TRBD2. With V trimmed by 10 bases and J by 0 bases, 3 bases remained unmatched. This CDR3 contains 14 residues. The V gene's germline CDR1 is SNHLY and CDR2 FYNNEI. The CDR3 loop reads CAILAGGSTDTQYF. The CDR3 bases are TGTGCCATTCTAGCGGGAGGTAGCACAGATACGCAGTATTTT.

The count of this clone is one. The rearrangement joins TRBV2 to TRBJ1-1; 7 bases map to TRBD1. V shed 4 bases, J shed 7 bases, and the junction held 6 bases outside the gene matches. From germline, CDR1 is SNHLY and CDR2 FYNNEI. There are 13 residues in the CDR3. The CDR3 reads CASSGGGRLEAFF. The CDR3 bases are TGTGCCAGCAGTGGAGGGGGCCGGCTTGAAGCTTTCTTT.

The chain combines TRBV7-9 with TRBJ2-3; 7 nucleotides line up with TRBD1. Trimming cost V 5 bases and J 1 base; bases outside gene matches: 6. Germline V gene lookup returns CDR1 SEHNR and CDR2 FQNEAQ (reference sequence). This CDR3 is built from 15 residues. CDR3 in amino acids: CASSHTGAGTDTQYF. Here the CDR3 DNA reads TGTGCCAGCAGCCACACAGGGGCTGGCACAGATACGCAGTATTTT.

CDR3: CASSQAGGYTYEQYF. The DNA of the CDR3 is TGCGCCAGCAGCCAAGCCGGGGGGTACACCTACGAGCAGTACTTC. The rearrangement links TRBV5-1 to TRBJ2-7; 7 positions agree with TRBD2. V was pared by 4 bases and J by 2 bases, with 9 bases of the junction left unmatched. The CDR3 contains 15 residues. The germline gives CDR1 SGHRS, CDR2 YFSETQ.

The rearrangement joins TRBV19 to TRBJ1-5, with 9 bases lining up with TRBD1. In germline, CDR1 is LNHDA, CDR2 SQIVND (reference sequence). The CDR3 loop spans 16 amino acids. V shed 7 bases, J shed 4 bases, and the junction held 11 bases outside the gene matches. CDR3 bases: TGTGCCAGTATCCCGGGACAGGGTTTCCCGAATCAGCCCCAGCATTTT. This encodes CASIPGQGFPNQPQHF. Full variable domain (outside the CDR3, taken from reference TRBV19 and TRBJ1-5): DGGITQSPKYLFRKEGQNVTLSCEQNLNHDAMYWYRQDPGQGLRLIYYSQIVNDFQKGDIAEGYSVSREKKESFPLTVTSAQKNPTAFYLCASIPGQGFPNQPQHFGDGTRLSIL.

J is TRBJ2-2 and V is TRBV5-1, with TRBD1 as a possible D gene (6 bases). Germline V lookup: CDR1 SGHRS, CDR2 YFSETQ. The CDR3 covers 16 residues. V was pared by 0 bases and J by 4 bases, with 13 bases between. CDR3 nucleotide sequence: TGCGCCAGCAGCTTGGATGACAGGTCGACCACCGGGGAGCTGTTTTTT. Its protein product is CASSLDDRSTTGELFF.

CDR3 amino acids: CASSPPQGRSEKLFF. The CDR3 coding sequence is TGTGCCAGCTCACCACCACAGGGGAGGAGTGAAAAACTGTTTTTT. V gene TRBV18 combines with J gene TRBJ1-4; 7 nucleotides match TRBD1. J lost 7 bases, V lost 0 bases, and 5 bases had no gene match. Germline loops: CDR1 KGHSH, CDR2 LQKENI. This CDR3 has 15 residues.

This clone was observed once. The rearrangement uses TRBV6-1 and TRBJ2-7; D unresolved. V lost 3 bases and J lost 4, with 7 bases in between. This CDR3 has 12 residues. Germline CDR1 and CDR2: MNHNS and SASEGT. CDR3 sequence (DNA): TGTGCCAGCAGTGATGAAGTTTACGAGCAGTACTTC. Residues: CASSDEVYEQYF.

The rearrangement joins TRBV19 to TRBJ2-2; maybe TRBD2 (6 bases). The germline V gene has CDR1 LNHDA and CDR2 SQIVND (reference sequence). The CDR3 contains 13 residues. The ends were cut back, 9 bases at V and 4 bases at J, with 12 bases in the middle. In DNA form, the CDR3 reads TGTGCCAGCCGTCCAGCGGGCACCGGGGAGCTGTTTTTT. This translates into CASRPAGTGELFF.

The V and J genes are TRBV6-8 and TRBJ2-7, with D perhaps matching TRBD2 (6 bases). Trimming shortened V by 4 bases and J by 6 bases, and 19 bases separated the two germline ends. Germline loops: CDR1 MNHGY, CDR2 SAAAGT. This CDR3 comprises 15 residues. CDR3 sequence reads: CASSLWGDGVVEQYF. CDR3 nucleotide sequence: TGTGCCAGCAGTTTATGGGGGGATGGTGTCGTCGAGCAGTACTTC.

CDR3 sequence reads: CASSPLGLSSGEKLFF. As DNA, the CDR3 is TGTGCCAGCTCACCTTTGGGGCTCTCATCGGGGGAAAAACTGTTTTTT. V and J are TRBV18 and TRBJ1-4; D possibly corresponds to TRBD1 (5 bases). The germline gives CDR1 KGHSH, CDR2 LQKENI. The CDR3 runs 16 residues. V was cut by 3 bases and J by 8 bases, with 19 bases left in between.

This chain links TRBV11-2 with TRBJ1-4; the D is unclear. Trimming pared 4 bases from V and 1 base from J, leaving 13 bases between. This CDR3 comprises 16 residues. Germline V lookup: CDR1 SGHAT, CDR2 FQNNGV. The CDR3 DNA follows: TGTGCCAGCAGCTCAGAACACCGGGAAACTAATGAAAAACTGTTTTTT. Its translation is CASSSEHRETNEKLFF.

The V and J genes are TRBV7-2 and TRBJ2-3, with D hard to call. This CDR3 contains 16 residues. V lost 1 base to trimming and J lost 0 bases, with 11 bases between them. Germline V gene data show CDR1 as SGHTA and CDR2 as FQGNSA. The chain's CDR3 is CASSLGSSASTDTQYF. The CDR3 bases are TGTGCCAGCAGCTTAGGGTCCAGCGCCAGCACAGATACGCAGTATTTT.

This clone was recorded only once. This chain links TRBV28 with TRBJ2-1, with 7 bases that match TRBD1. J gave up 6 bases and V 5 bases, and 10 bases lay outside the gene matches. The CDR3 extends over 15 amino acids. Germline values: CDR1 MDHEN, CDR2 SYDVKM. The CDR3 spells CASSPPPRGRNEQFF. The DNA for the CDR3 is TGTGCCAGCAGTCCCCCCCCGAGGGGGCGCAATGAGCAGTTCTTC.